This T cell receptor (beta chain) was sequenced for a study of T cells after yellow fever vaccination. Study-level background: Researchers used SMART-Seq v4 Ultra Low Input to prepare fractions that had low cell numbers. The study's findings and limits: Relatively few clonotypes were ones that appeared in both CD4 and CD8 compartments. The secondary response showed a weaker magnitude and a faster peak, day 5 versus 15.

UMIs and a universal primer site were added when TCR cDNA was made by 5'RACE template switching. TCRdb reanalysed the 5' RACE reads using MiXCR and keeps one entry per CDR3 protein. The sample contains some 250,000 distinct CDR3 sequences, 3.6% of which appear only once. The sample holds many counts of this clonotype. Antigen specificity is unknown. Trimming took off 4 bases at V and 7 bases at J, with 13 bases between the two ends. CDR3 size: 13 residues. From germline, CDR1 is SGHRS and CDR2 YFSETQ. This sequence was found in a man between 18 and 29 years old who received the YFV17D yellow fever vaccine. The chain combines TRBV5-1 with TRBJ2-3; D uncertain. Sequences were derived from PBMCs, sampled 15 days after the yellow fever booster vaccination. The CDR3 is CASSPENANTQYF. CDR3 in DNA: TGCGCCAGCAGCCCGGAGAATGCAAATACGCAGTATTTT.